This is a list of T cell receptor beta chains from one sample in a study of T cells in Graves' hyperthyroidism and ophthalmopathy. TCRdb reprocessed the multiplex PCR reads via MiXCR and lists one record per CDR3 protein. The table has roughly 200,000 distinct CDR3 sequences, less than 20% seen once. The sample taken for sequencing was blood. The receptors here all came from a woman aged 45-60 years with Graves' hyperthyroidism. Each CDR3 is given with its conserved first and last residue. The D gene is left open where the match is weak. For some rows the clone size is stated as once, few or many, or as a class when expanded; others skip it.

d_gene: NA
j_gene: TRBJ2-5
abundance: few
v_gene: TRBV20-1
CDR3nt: TGCAGTGCTAGAGTGCTTGAGACCCAGTACTTC
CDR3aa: CSARVLETQYF

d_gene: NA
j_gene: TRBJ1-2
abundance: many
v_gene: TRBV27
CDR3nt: TGTGCCAGCAGTCCGACGTGGGGACGCCACGTCGACTATGGCTACACCTTC
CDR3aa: CASSPTWGRHVDYGYTF

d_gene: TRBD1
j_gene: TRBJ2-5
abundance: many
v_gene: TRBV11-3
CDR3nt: TGTGCCAGCAGCTTAGATTCGTGGGGGACAGGAGAGACCCAGTACTTC
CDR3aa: CASSLDSWGTGETQYF

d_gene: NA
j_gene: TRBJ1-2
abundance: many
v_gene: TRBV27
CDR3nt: TGTGCCAGCAGTTCCATAACAGGGATGGGCTATGGCTACACCTTC
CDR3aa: CASSSITGMGYGYTF

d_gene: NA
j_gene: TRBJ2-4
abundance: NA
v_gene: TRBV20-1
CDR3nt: TGCAGTGGTAGAGAGACGGCCGTAGCCAAAAACATTCAGTACTTC
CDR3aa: CSGRETAVAKNIQYF

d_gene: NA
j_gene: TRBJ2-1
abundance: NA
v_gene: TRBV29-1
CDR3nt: TGCAGCGTTGACAAGGGGGGCTCCTACAATGAGCAGTTCTTC
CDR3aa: CSVDKGGSYNEQFF

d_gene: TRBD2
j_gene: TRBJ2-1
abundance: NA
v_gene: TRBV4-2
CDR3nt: TGTGCCAGCAGCCAAGACCTAGCGGGACCTAGCTCCTACAATGAGCAGTTCTTC
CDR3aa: CASSQDLAGPSSYNEQFF

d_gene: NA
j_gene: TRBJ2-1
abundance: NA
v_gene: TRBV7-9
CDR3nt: TGTGCCAGCAGCCCTAATTGGGGGGCCGGGGAGCAGTTCTTC
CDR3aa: CASSPNWGAGEQFF

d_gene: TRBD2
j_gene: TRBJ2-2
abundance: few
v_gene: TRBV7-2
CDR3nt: TGTGCCAGCAGCCCCGCAGTGGGAGGGCTTTCCGGGGAGCTGTTTTTT
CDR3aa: CASSPAVGGLSGELFF

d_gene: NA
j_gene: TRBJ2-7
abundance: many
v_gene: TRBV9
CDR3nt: TGTGCCAGCAGCGTAGATTCCGACTACGAGCAGTACTTC
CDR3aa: CASSVDSDYEQYF

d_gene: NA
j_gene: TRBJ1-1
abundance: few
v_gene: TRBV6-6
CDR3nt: TGTGCCAGCAGTTACCCTGGGGTGGGCACTGAAGCTTTCTTT
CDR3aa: CASSYPGVGTEAFF

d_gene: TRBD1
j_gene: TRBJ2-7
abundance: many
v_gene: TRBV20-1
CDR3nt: TGCAGTGCTAGTAAGGGGGCTTCCTACGAGCAGTACTTC
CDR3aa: CSASKGASYEQYF

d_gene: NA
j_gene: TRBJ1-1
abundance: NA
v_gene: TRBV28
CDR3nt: TGTGCCAGCAGCCTCGGCCCCGCTGCCACCTTGAACACTGAAGCTTTCTTT
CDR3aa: CASSLGPAATLNTEAFF

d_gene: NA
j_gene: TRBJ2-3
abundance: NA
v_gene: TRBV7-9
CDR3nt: TGTGCCAGCAGCTCTCTCGGGGCTACCACAGATACGCAGTATTTT
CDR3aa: CASSSLGATTDTQYF

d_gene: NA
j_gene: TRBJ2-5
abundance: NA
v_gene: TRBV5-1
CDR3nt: TGCGCCAGCAGCTTGACCGGGAAATCCTTACTACAAGAGACCCAGTACTTC
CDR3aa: CASSLTGKSLLQETQYF

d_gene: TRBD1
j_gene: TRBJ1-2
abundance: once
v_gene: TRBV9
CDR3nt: TGTGCCAGCAGCACCCAAAGGGGGACAGGGGGACCTCGGGGCTATGGCTACACCTTC
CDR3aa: CASSTQRGTGGPRGYGYTF

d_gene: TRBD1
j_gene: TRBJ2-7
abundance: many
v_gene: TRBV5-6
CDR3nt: TGTGCCAGCAGCTACCGGGACAGGGCTCGAGAGCAGTACTTC
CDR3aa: CASSYRDRAREQYF

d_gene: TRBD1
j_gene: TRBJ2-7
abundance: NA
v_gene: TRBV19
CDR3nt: TGTGCCAGTAGTATGGGCAGGACAGGGAGGATCTACGAGCAGTACTTC
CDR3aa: CASSMGRTGRIYEQYF

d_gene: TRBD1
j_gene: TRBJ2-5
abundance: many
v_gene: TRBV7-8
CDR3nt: TGTGCCAGCAGCTCACCGGGACAGGGGACAGAGACCCAGTACTTC
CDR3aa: CASSSPGQGTETQYF

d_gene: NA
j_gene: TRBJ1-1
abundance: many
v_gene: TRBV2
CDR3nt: TGTGCCAGCAGTGAATCCGGGAATAAAGCTTTCTTT
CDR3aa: CASSESGNKAFF

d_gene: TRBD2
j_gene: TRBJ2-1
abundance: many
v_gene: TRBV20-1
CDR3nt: TGCAGTGCTAGTCCGACTAGCGGGAGTCCGAATGAGCAGTTCTTC
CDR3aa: CSASPTSGSPNEQFF

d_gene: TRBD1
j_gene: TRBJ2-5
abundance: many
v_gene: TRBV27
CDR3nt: TGTGCCAGCAGCAAGGGGACAGGGGAAAAGGGCCAGTACTTC
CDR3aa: CASSKGTGEKGQYF

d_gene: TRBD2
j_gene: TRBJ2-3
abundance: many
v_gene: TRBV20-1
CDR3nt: TGCAGTGCCCTACCCCCGACTAGCGGGAGGGCAGATACGCAGTATTTT
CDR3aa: CSALPPTSGRADTQYF

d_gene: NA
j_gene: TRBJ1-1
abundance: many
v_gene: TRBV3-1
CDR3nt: TGTGCCAGCAGTCCCCAGTTAATGAACACTGAAGCTTTCTTT
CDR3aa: CASSPQLMNTEAFF

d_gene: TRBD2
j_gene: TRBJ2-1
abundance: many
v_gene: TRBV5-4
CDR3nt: TGTGCCACCTTACGCCGGGCTAGCGGGAGTTATGAGCAGTTCTTC
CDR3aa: CATLRRASGSYEQFF

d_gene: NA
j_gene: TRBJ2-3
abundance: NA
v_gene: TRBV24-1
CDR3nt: TGTGCCACCAGTGGCCAACCGTGGAGGGATGATGGCACAGATACGCAGTATTTT
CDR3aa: CATSGQPWRDDGTDTQYF

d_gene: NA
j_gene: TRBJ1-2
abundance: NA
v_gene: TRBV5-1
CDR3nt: TGCGCCAGCAGCGCCGGGCGGGGGAAAAGTGATGGCTACACCTTC
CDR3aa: CASSAGRGKSDGYTF

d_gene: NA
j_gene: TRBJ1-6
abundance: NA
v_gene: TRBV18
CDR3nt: TGTGCCAGCTCACCACAGGGGTTCTATAATTCACCCCTCCACTTT
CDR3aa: CASSPQGFYNSPLHF

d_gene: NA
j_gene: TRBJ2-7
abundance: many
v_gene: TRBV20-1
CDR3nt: TGCAGTGCCCTGGGAGTCTCCTACGAGCAGTACTTC
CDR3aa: CSALGVSYEQYF

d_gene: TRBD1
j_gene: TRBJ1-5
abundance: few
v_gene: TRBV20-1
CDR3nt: TGCAGTGCTAGAGTCCCAGGGGGCCGTGATCAGCCCCAGCATTTT
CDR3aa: CSARVPGGRDQPQHF

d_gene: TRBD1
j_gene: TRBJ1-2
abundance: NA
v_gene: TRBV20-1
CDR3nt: TGCAGTGCTAGGGCAGGGGGCTATGGCTACACCTTC
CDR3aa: CSARAGGYGYTF

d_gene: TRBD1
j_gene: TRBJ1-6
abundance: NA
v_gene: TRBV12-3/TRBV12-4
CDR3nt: TGTGCCAGCAGTTTAGCGGCAGGGGGACCCTCACCCCTCCACTTT
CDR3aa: CASSLAAGGPSPLHF

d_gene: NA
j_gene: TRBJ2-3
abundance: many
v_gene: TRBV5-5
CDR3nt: TGTGCCAGCAGCCTTGGGGGGGCTAGCACAGATACGCAGTATTTT
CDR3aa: CASSLGGASTDTQYF

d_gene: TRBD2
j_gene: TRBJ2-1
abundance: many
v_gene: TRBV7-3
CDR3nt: TGTGCCAGCAGCCCACCTGGACTAGCTTCCCATGAGCAGTTCTTC
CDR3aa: CASSPPGLASHEQFF

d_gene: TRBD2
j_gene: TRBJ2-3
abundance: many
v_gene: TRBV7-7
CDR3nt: TGTGCTAGCAGCCTAGGACTAGCGGGAGGAGGAGATACGCAGTATTTT
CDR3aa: CASSLGLAGGGDTQYF

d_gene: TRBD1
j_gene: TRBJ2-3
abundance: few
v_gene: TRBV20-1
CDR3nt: TGCAGTGCTAGATTTGGGACAGCGTACACAGATACGCAGTATTTT
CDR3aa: CSARFGTAYTDTQYF

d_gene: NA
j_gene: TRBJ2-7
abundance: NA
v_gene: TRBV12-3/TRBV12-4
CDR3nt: TGTGCCAGCAGTTTAACTTCCAGCGGCCCCTACGAGCAGTACTTC
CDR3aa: CASSLTSSGPYEQYF

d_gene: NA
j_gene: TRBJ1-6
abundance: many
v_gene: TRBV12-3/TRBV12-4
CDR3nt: TGTGCCAGCAGTTTTATGCGGGGTAATTCACCCCTCCACTTT
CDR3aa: CASSFMRGNSPLHF

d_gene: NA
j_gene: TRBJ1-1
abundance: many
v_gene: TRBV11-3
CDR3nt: TGTGCCAGCAGCTTAGTACTGAGCACTGAAGCTTTCTTT
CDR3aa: CASSLVLSTEAFF

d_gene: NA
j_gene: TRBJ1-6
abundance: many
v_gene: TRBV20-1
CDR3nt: TGCAGTGCTAGAGTTTCCGGGTGGGAGTCACCCCTCCACTTT
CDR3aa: CSARVSGWESPLHF

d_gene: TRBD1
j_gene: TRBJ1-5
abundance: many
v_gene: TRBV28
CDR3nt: TGTGCCAGCAATCGGCGGGACAGAGAAAATCAGCCCCAGCATTTT
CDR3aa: CASNRRDRENQPQHF

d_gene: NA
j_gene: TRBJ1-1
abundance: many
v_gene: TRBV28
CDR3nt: TGTGCCAGCAGCCCGGTGCAGAACACTGAAGCTTTCTTT
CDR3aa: CASSPVQNTEAFF

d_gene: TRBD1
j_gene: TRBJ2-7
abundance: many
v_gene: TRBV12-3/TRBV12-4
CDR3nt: TGTGCCAGCAGCCAATCGGGACAGGGGCGAAACGAGCAGTACTTC
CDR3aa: CASSQSGQGRNEQYF

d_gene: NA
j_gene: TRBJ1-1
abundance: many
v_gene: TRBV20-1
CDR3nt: TGCAGTGCCCCACCGCTGAACACTGAAGCTTTCTTT
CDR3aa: CSAPPLNTEAFF

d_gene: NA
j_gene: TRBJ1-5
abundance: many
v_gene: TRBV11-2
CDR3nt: TGTGCCAGCAGCCCCGGACAAGGGGAAGATCAGCCCCAGCATTTT
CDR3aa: CASSPGQGEDQPQHF

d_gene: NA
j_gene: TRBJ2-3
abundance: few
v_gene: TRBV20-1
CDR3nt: TGCAGTGCTAGACCGGGGATAGGCGGTACAGATACGCAGTATTTT
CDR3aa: CSARPGIGGTDTQYF